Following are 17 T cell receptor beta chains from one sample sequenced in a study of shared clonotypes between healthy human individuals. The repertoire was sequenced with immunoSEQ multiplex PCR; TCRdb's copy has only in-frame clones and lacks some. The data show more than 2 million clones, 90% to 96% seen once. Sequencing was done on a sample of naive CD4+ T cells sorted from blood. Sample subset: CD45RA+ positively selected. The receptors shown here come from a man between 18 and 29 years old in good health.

The CDR3 sequence is CASSATAGFSYEQYF. Written as DNA, the CDR3 is TGTGCCAGCAGCGCCACAGCGGGATTCAGCTACGAGCAGTACTTC. The genes are TRBV7-2 and TRBJ2-7; 7 positions agree with TRBD2. The CDR3 runs 15 residues. Germline V lookup: CDR1 SGHTA, CDR2 FQGNSA. V gave up 5 bases and J gave up 3 bases; unmatched junction bases: 10.

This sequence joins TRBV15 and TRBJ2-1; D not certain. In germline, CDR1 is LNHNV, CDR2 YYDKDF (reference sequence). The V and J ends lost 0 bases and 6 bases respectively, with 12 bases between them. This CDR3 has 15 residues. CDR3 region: CATSRDFRILNEQFF. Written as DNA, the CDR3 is TGTGCCACCAGCAGAGATTTCAGGATTCTCAATGAGCAGTTCTTC.

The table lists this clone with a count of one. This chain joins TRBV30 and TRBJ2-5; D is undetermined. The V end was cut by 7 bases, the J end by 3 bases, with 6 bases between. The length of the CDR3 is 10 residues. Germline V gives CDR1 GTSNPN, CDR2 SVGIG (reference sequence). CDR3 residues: CALAEETQYF. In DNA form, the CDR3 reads TGTGCCTTGGCAGAAGAGACCCAGTACTTC. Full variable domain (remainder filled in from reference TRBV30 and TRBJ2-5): SQTIHQWPATLVQPVGSPLSLECTVEGTSNPNLYWYRQAAGRGLQLLFYSVGIGQISSEVPQNLSASRPQDRQFILSSKKLLLSDSGFYLCALAEETQYFGPGTRLLVL.

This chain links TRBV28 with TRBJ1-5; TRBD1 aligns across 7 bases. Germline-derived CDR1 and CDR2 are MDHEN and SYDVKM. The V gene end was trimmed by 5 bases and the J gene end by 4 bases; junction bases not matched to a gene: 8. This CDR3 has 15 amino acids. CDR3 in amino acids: CASSRGQLLNQPQHF. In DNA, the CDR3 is TGTGCCAGCAGTCGGGGACAGCTTCTAAATCAGCCCCAGCATTTT.

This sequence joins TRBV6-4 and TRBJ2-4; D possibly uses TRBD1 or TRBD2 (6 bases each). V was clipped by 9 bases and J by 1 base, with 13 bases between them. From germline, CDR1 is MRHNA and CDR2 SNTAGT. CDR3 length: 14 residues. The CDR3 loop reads CARGAGKAKNIQYF. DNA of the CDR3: TGTGCCAGGGGGGCGGGAAAGGCCAAAAACATTCAGTACTTC.

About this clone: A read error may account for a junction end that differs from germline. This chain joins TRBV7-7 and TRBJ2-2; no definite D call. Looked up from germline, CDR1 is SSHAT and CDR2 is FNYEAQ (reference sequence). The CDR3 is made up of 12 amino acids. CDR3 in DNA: TGTGCTAGCAGCCTGGGCGCCGGGGAGCTGTTTTTT. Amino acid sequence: CASSLGAGELFF.

DNA for the CDR3: TGCGCCAGCAGCTTGGTGGGCGGTGCTGACTATGGCTACACCTTC. Amino acid sequence: CASSLVGGADYGYTF. The rearrangement uses TRBV5-1 and TRBJ1-2; unclear D gene. The CDR3 extends over 15 amino acids. V lost 0 bases and J lost 3, with 12 bases in between. Germline values: CDR1 SGHRS, CDR2 YFSETQ.

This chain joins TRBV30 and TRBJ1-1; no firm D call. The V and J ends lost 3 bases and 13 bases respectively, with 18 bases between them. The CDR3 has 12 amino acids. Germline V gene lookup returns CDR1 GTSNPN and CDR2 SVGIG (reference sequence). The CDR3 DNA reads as TGTGCCTGGAGCGAACGTAGAGAAAGAGATTTCTTT. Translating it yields CAWSERRERDFF.

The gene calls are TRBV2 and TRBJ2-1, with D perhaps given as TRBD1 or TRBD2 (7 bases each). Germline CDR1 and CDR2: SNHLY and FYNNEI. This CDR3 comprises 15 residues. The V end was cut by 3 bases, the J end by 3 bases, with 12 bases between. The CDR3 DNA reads TGTGCCAGCAGTGAGGGAGGGGGCAACTACAATGAGCAGTTCTTC. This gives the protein CASSEGGGNYNEQFF.

CDR3 loop: CAWSVGLLAGGETQYF. CDR3 DNA sequence: TGTGCCTGGAGTGTAGGCCTACTAGCGGGAGGGGAGACCCAGTACTTC. This chain joins TRBV30 and TRBJ2-5, with 13 bases matching TRBD2. Germline CDR1 GTSNPN, CDR2 SVGIG (reference sequence). This CDR3 has 16 residues. V gave up 0 bases and J gave up 5 bases; unmatched junction bases: 6.

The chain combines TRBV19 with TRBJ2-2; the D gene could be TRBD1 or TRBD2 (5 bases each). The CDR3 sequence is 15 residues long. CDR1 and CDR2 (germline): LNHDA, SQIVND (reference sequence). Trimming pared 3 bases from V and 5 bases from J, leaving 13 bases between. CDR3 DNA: TGTGCCAGTAGTATTGAGGGGACCCTTACCGGGGAGCTGTTTTTT. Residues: CASSIEGTLTGELFF.

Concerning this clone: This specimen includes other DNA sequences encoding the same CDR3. The CDR3 protein is CAISDTANTEAFF. The CDR3 DNA follows: TGTGCCATCAGTGACACAGCGAACACTGAAGCTTTCTTT. J is TRBJ1-1 and V is TRBV10-3; D not certain. CDR1 is ENHRY and CDR2 is SYGVKD in the germline V gene. The V end lost 3 bases, the J end lost 1 base, and 6 bases lay between the germline ends. CDR3 length equals 13 residues.

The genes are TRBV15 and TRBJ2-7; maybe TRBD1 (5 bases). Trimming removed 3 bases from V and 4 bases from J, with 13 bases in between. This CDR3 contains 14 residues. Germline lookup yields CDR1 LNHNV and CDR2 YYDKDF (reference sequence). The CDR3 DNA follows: TGTGCCACCAGCAGGGACATAGTCGAATACGAGCAGTACTTC. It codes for CATSRDIVEYEQYF.

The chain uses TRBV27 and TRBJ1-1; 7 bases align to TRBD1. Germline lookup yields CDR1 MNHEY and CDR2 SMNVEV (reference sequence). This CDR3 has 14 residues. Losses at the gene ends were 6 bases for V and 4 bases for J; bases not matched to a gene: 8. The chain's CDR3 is CASSPSDRITEAFF. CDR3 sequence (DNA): TGTGCCAGCAGCCCGTCGGACAGGATCACTGAAGCTTTCTTT.

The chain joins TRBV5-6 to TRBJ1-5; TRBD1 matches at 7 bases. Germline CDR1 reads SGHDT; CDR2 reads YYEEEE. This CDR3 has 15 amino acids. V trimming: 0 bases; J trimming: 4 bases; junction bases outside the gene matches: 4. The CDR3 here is CASSLEGAGNQPQHF. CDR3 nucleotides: TGTGCCAGCAGCTTGGAGGGGGCAGGGAATCAGCCCCAGCATTTT.

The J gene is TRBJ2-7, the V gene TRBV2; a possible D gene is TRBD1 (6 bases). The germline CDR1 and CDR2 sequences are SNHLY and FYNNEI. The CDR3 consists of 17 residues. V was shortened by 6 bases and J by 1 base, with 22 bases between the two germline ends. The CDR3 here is CASRTKTTTGSSYEQYF. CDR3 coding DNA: TGTGCCAGCAGAACCAAGACTACGACAGGATCATCCTACGAGCAGTACTTC.

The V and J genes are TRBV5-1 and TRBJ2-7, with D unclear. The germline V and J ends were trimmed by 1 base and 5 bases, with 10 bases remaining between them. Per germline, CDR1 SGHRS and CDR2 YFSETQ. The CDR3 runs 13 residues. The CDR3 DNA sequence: TGCGCCAGCAGCTTGATAACCGGCGACGAGCAGTACTTC. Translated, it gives CASSLITGDEQYF. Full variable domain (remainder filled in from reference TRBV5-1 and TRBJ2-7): KAGVTQTPRYLIKTRGQQVTLSCSPISGHRSVSWYQQTPGQGLQFLFEYFSETQRNKGNFPGRFSGRQFSNSRSEMNVSTLELGDSALYLCASSLITGDEQYFGPGTRLTVT.